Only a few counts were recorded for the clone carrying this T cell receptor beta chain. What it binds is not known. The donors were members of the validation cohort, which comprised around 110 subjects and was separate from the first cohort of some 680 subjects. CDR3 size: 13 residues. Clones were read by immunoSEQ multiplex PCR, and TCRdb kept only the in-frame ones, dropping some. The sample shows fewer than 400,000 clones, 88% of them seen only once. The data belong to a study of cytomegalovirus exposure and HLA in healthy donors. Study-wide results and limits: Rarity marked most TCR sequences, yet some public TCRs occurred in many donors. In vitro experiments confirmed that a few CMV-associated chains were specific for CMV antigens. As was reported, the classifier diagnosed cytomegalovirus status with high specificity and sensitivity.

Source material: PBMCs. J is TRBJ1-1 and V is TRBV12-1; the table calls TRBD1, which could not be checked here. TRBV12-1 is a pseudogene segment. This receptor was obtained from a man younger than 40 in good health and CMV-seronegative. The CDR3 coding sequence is TGTGCCAGCAGCTTTGACAGGAACACTGAAGCTTTCTTT. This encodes CASSFDRNTEAFF.